This T cell receptor beta chain was identified during a study of response to subunit inactivated influenza vaccine. In regard to this clonotype: Its matching antigen is unknown.

TCRdb independently ran MiXCR on the RT-PCR reads; one entry per CDR3 protein. Of over 450,000 distinct CDR3 sequences listed, 10% to 15% are singletons. The study's findings and limits: Only a handful of new T cells, the authors suggested, are recruited with each seasonal influenza vaccination.

Trimming at V came to 4 bases and at J to 2 bases, leaving 12 bases not matched to a gene. The V gene's germline CDR1 is SGHRS and CDR2 YFSETQ. The CDR3 is made up of 17 amino acids. The sample consisted of PBMCs from blood, taken roughly 47 days after vaccination. The sequence was obtained from a man aged 50-60 years who received an inactivated influenza vaccine. The chain combines TRBV5-1 with TRBJ2-7; TRBD1 agrees at 10 bases. The DNA of the CDR3 is TGCGCCAGCAGCCCGACCCAGGACAGGGGGACTACCTACGAGCAGTACTTC. Protein sequence: CASSPTQDRGTTYEQYF.